Listed below are T cell receptor beta chains from one sample, sequenced in a study of technical replicates of blood from several donors. Assay used: immunoSEQ multiplex PCR; TCRdb lists only in-frame clones, some missing. This sample yields approximately 73,000 clones, of which about 92% are seen a single time; less than 0.4% belongs to the top ten. Input material: T cells isolated from PBMCs. These receptors were taken from a human donor in good health. CDR3s include the opening cysteine and the closing phenylalanine or tryptophan. D genes are given only for firm matches. Some rows have no size entry. The others give once, few or many, or a class for an expanded clone.

V gene,D gene,clone size,J gene,CDR3 DNA,CDR3 protein
TRBV23-1,TRBD2,once,TRBJ2-1,TGCGCCAGCAGTCAATCTCCGCGGGAGAGAGACAATGAGCAGTTCTTC,CASSQSPRERDNEQFF
TRBV29-1,TRBD2,once,TRBJ2-7,TGCAGCGTCCTAGCGGGCATAACCTACGAGCAGTACTTC,CSVLAGITYEQYF
TRBV4-2,TRBD2,NA,TRBJ2-7,TGTGCCAGCAGCCAAGATTCGGCTAGCGGGACCTACGAGCAGTACTTC,CASSQDSASGTYEQYF
TRBV15,NA,NA,TRBJ2-1,TGTGCCACCAGCAGAGGTCAAAACAGGGATGAGCAGTTCTTC,CATSRGQNRDEQFF
TRBV2,NA,NA,TRBJ2-7,TGTGCCAGCAGTGACACAGGTGGAATTTACGAGCAGTACTTC,CASSDTGGIYEQYF
TRBV27,NA,NA,TRBJ1-3,TGTGCCAGCAGTTTTGCAGGGCTCTCTGGAAACACCATATATTTT,CASSFAGLSGNTIYF
TRBV2,TRBD1,NA,TRBJ1-5,TGTGCCAGCAGGGGTGGACAGGCCCCCGATCAGCCCCAGCATTTT,CASRGGQAPDQPQHF
TRBV28,NA,NA,TRBJ2-7,TGTGCCAGCTCCCTACCTGCGGGACTTATGTCCTACGAGCAGTACTTC,CASSLPAGLMSYEQYF
TRBV6-5,TRBD1,NA,TRBJ1-1,TGTGCCAGCAGCGAGGGACAGGGGAGGACTGAAGCTTTCTTT,CASSEGQGRTEAFF
TRBV6-5,NA,NA,TRBJ2-1,TGTGCCAGCAGTACGGTTTTGGTCTCCTACAATGAGCAGTTCTTC,CASSTVLVSYNEQFF
TRBV5-1,TRBD1,NA,TRBJ1-2,TGCGCCAGCAGCTTGGAGACAGGGACGATTAGATCATATGGCTACACCTTC,CASSLETGTIRSYGYTF
TRBV27,NA,NA,TRBJ2-7,TGTGCCAGCAGTTTGGGACTCTCCTACGAGCAGTACTTC,CASSLGLSYEQYF
TRBV30,TRBD1,NA,TRBJ1-1,TGTGCCTGGACGGACAGGGGGCGGATGAACACTGAAGCTTTCTTT,CAWTDRGRMNTEAFF
TRBV19,TRBD1,NA,TRBJ2-7,TGTGCCAGTAGTATAGATCGTGGGACAGGGATGAGCGACGAGCAGTACTTC,CASSIDRGTGMSDEQYF